Listed below are T cell receptor beta chains from one sample, sequenced in a study of OX40 agonist ivuxolimab in advanced cancers. Some clones are missing from TCRdb's copy, which holds only in-frame ones; the method was immunoSEQ multiplex PCR. The profile shows around 62,000 clones, 88% of them singletons. The starting material was CD4+ or CD8+ T cells sorted from blood, obtained in a trial of the OX40 agonist ivuxolimab. Receptor source: an adult with an advanced solid tumor such as melanoma, head and neck, liver or kidney cancer. Each CDR3 is given with its conserved first and last residue. D genes are given only for firm matches. Clone size is stated in some rows and not others, as once, few, many or a class when expanded.

clone_size: few; v_call: TRBV18; d_call: NA; j_call: TRBJ1-2; cdr3_aa: CASSLTTGPYGYTF; cdr3_nt: TGTGCCAGCTCTCTAACGACAGGCCCCTATGGCTACACCTTC
clone_size: NA; v_call: TRBV19; d_call: NA; j_call: TRBJ1-1; cdr3_aa: CASSIEARMNTEAFF; cdr3_nt: TGTGCCAGTAGTATAGAGGCACGTATGAACACTGAAGCTTTCTTT
clone_size: NA; v_call: TRBV11-2; d_call: TRBD1; j_call: TRBJ1-1; cdr3_aa: CASISPGTAPFKAFF; cdr3_nt: TGTGCCAGCATTAGTCCCGGGACAGCACCCTTTAAAGCTTTCTTT
clone_size: NA; v_call: TRBV7-9; d_call: NA; j_call: TRBJ2-1; cdr3_aa: CASSLGMAAHNEQFF; cdr3_nt: TGTGCCAGCAGCTTGGGTATGGCAGCTCACAATGAGCAGTTCTTC
clone_size: NA; v_call: TRBV7-9; d_call: NA; j_call: TRBJ1-6; cdr3_aa: CASSSTGGSPLHF; cdr3_nt: TGTGCCAGCAGCTCCACTGGGGGATCACCCCTCCACTTT
clone_size: once; v_call: TRBV4-3; d_call: NA; j_call: TRBJ1-3; cdr3_aa: CASSHTGSGNTIYF; cdr3_nt: TGCGCCAGCAGCCATACAGGCTCTGGAAACACCATATATTTT
clone_size: NA; v_call: TRBV5-6; d_call: NA; j_call: TRBJ2-7; cdr3_aa: CASSLRANSYEQYF; cdr3_nt: TGTGCCAGCAGCTTGAGAGCTAACTCCTACGAGCAGTACTTC
clone_size: NA; v_call: TRBV13; d_call: TRBD2; j_call: TRBJ2-7; cdr3_aa: CASSSWTSGSREQYF; cdr3_nt: TGTGCCAGCAGCTCTTGGACTAGCGGGAGTAGAGAGCAGTACTTC
clone_size: NA; v_call: TRBV2; d_call: TRBD1; j_call: TRBJ1-2; cdr3_aa: CASRERQGDSYGYTF; cdr3_nt: TGTGCCAGCAGGGAAAGACAGGGGGATTCCTATGGCTACACCTTC
clone_size: NA; v_call: TRBV15; d_call: TRBD1; j_call: TRBJ1-6; cdr3_aa: CATSRQQGVDSPLHF; cdr3_nt: TGTGCCACCAGCAGACAGCAGGGGGTAGATTCACCCCTCCACTTT
clone_size: NA; v_call: TRBV4-1; d_call: TRBD1; j_call: TRBJ2-1; cdr3_aa: CASSPGDRVNNEQFF; cdr3_nt: TGCGCCAGCAGCCCGGGGGACAGGGTTAACAATGAGCAGTTCTTC
clone_size: NA; v_call: TRBV11-3; d_call: NA; j_call: TRBJ2-7; cdr3_aa: CASSLDATPPYEQYF; cdr3_nt: TGTGCCAGCAGCTTAGATGCGACGCCGCCCTACGAGCAGTACTTC
clone_size: NA; v_call: TRBV19; d_call: TRBD1; j_call: TRBJ2-1; cdr3_aa: CASSRGQGVYNEQFF; cdr3_nt: TGTGCCAGTAGTAGGGGACAGGGAGTCTACAATGAGCAGTTCTTC
clone_size: NA; v_call: TRBV10-3; d_call: NA; j_call: TRBJ2-7; cdr3_aa: CAISEDGVLNEQYF; cdr3_nt: TGTGCCATCAGTGAGGACGGTGTATTGAACGAGCAGTACTTC
clone_size: NA; v_call: TRBV5-4; d_call: NA; j_call: TRBJ2-5; cdr3_aa: CASSSFNRVETQYF; cdr3_nt: TGTGCCAGCAGCTCCTTTAACAGGGTAGAGACCCAGTACTTC
clone_size: NA; v_call: TRBV4-2; d_call: NA; j_call: TRBJ2-2; cdr3_aa: CASSRLASTGELFF; cdr3_nt: TGTGCCAGCAGCCGGTTAGCAAGCACCGGGGAGCTGTTTTTT
clone_size: NA; v_call: TRBV6-5; d_call: NA; j_call: TRBJ2-2; cdr3_aa: CASSPLAANTGELFF; cdr3_nt: TGTGCCAGCAGTCCTCTGGCGGCGAACACCGGGGAGCTGTTTTTT
clone_size: NA; v_call: TRBV4-1; d_call: NA; j_call: TRBJ2-7; cdr3_aa: CASSRAASATAYEQYF; cdr3_nt: TGCGCCAGCAGCCGCGCAGCTAGCGCTACGGCCTACGAGCAGTACTTC
clone_size: NA; v_call: TRBV7-9; d_call: NA; j_call: TRBJ1-1; cdr3_aa: CASSLRDTEAFF; cdr3_nt: TGTGCCAGCAGCCTCCGGGACACTGAAGCTTTCTTT
clone_size: NA; v_call: TRBV10-3; d_call: NA; j_call: TRBJ2-7; cdr3_aa: CAISDPQSYEQYF; cdr3_nt: TGTGCCATCAGTGATCCCCAGTCGTACGAGCAGTACTTC
clone_size: NA; v_call: TRBV7-9; d_call: NA; j_call: TRBJ2-7; cdr3_aa: CASSPPKSDRSYEQYF; cdr3_nt: TGTGCCAGCAGCCCCCCAAAATCGGACCGGTCCTACGAGCAGTACTTC
clone_size: few; v_call: TRBV27; d_call: NA; j_call: TRBJ2-2; cdr3_aa: CASSRKGTGELFF; cdr3_nt: TGTGCCAGCAGTCGTAAGGGAACCGGGGAGCTGTTTTTT
clone_size: NA; v_call: TRBV4-2; d_call: TRBD2; j_call: TRBJ2-1; cdr3_aa: CASSQGGLAGYNEQFF; cdr3_nt: TGTGCCAGCAGCCAAGGTGGTCTAGCGGGTTACAATGAGCAGTTCTTC
clone_size: NA; v_call: TRBV29-1; d_call: NA; j_call: TRBJ2-7; cdr3_aa: CSVEWPPGAYEQYF; cdr3_nt: TGCAGCGTTGAGTGGCCCCCAGGGGCCTACGAGCAGTACTTC
clone_size: NA; v_call: TRBV29-1; d_call: NA; j_call: TRBJ2-7; cdr3_aa: CSATGTRYEQYF; cdr3_nt: TGCAGCGCAACCGGGACTCGCTACGAGCAGTACTTC
clone_size: NA; v_call: TRBV19; d_call: NA; j_call: TRBJ1-3; cdr3_aa: CASSYSAVAGNTIYF; cdr3_nt: TGTGCCAGTAGCTACAGTGCGGTTGCTGGAAACACCATATATTTT
clone_size: NA; v_call: TRBV7-2; d_call: NA; j_call: TRBJ2-7; cdr3_aa: CASSRLTYEQYF; cdr3_nt: TGTGCCAGCAGCCGGCTGACTTACGAGCAGTACTTC
clone_size: NA; v_call: TRBV10-1; d_call: NA; j_call: TRBJ2-5; cdr3_aa: CASSAGDTQETQYF; cdr3_nt: TGCGCCAGCAGTGCAGGGGATACCCAAGAGACCCAGTACTTC
clone_size: NA; v_call: TRBV10-3; d_call: NA; j_call: TRBJ2-5; cdr3_aa: CAISIADQETQYF; cdr3_nt: TGTGCCATCAGTATAGCAGACCAAGAGACCCAGTACTTC